Presented here are 3 T cell receptor beta chains from one specimen sequenced in a study of cytomegalovirus exposure and HLA in healthy donors. The PCR employed 60 Vbeta primers together with 13 Jbeta primers. Repertoires were generated with immunoSEQ multiplex PCR, while TCRdb's copy carries only in-frame clones and drops some. This table holds 75,000 to 100,000 clones, around 82% found once. The sample consisted of PBMCs. The source of these receptors is a man in his forties in good health and CMV-seronegative.

The V and J genes are TRBV27 and TRBJ2-1; TRBD1 agrees at 8 bases. CDR1 MNHEY and CDR2 SMNVEV come from the germline V gene (reference sequence). The CDR3 totals 19 residues. V was pared by 5 bases and J by 0 bases, with 15 bases of the junction left unmatched. CDR3 coding DNA: TGTGCCAGCAGTCACCCGGGCAGGGGGCGGACGGGCTCCTACAATGAGCAGTTCTTC. Its translation: CASSHPGRGRTGSYNEQFF.

About this clone: The same CDR3 also results from other DNA sequences found in this sample. The CDR3 reads CASSPVQETQYF. Here the CDR3 DNA reads TGTGCCAGCAGCCCAGTCCAAGAGACCCAGTACTTC. This rearrangement joins TRBV7-9 to TRBJ2-5; D gene ambiguous. CDR3 length equals 12 residues. The V gene lost 5 bases and the J gene lost 1 base, with 5 bases spanning the gap. Germline V gene sequence: CDR1 SEHNR, CDR2 FQNEAQ (reference sequence).

CDR3: CASSPSGGTYNEQFF. Here the CDR3 DNA reads TGTGCCAGCAGCCCCTCAGGGGGCACCTACAATGAGCAGTTCTTC. V gene TRBV7-3 combines with J gene TRBJ2-1; TRBD1 aligns across 8 bases. CDR3 length equals 15 residues. Germline values: CDR1 SGHTA, CDR2 FQGTGA. The J segment lost 2 bases and the V segment lost 5 bases, leaving 5 bases of the junction unmatched. The full variable domain, rest sourced from reference TRBV7-3 and TRBJ2-1, is GAGVSQTPSNKVTEKGKYVELRCDPISGHTALYWYRQSLGQGPEFLIYFQGTGAADDSGLPNDRFFAVRPEGSVSTLKIQRTERGDSAVYLCASSPSGGTYNEQFFGPGTRLTVL.